This T cell receptor beta chain was profiled in a study of a mutant IDH1 vaccine in newly diagnosed glioma. Study-level information: Across weeks 1, 3, 5, 7, 11, 15, 19 and 23, patients received a vaccination each time, eight in all. The first vaccination came 4-6 weeks after radiotherapy alone, or with temozolomide cycles. It was radiotherapy, temozolomide, or both that patients received previously, with most receiving both. General study points: Of all patients, roughly 93% showed vaccine-induced immune responses.

Note on this clone: Its matching antigen is unknown.

Time point reported: week 23, last vaccination. Vaccinated patients received 300 ug of mutant IDH1 20-mer peptide per dose, with topical imiquimod. This table comes from immunoSEQ multiplex PCR, and its TCRdb copy is limited to in-frame clones, with some not included. There are tens of thousands of clones in the sample; more than 75% occur only once, and about 1.4% lies in the top ten. Between the trimmed V and J ends, which lost 3 bases and 4 bases, there was a span of 22 bases. The CDR3 extends over 17 amino acids. The germline gives CDR1 SNHLY, CDR2 FYNNEI. Sequenced material: PBMCs, taken from a glioma patient whose treatment included an IDH1 peptide vaccine. This receptor was identified in a man aged 35 to 55 with glioma. The V gene is TRBV2, the J gene TRBJ2-7; D perhaps matches TRBD1 (5 bases). As DNA, the CDR3 is TGTGCCAGCAGTGACTGGATGCAGGGCCTGCGCCAGTACGAGCAGTACTTC. As protein: CASSDWMQGLRQYEQYF. Variable domain in full (rest from reference TRBV2 and TRBJ2-7): EPEVTQTPSHQVTQMGQEVILRCVPISNHLYFYWYRQILGQKVEFLVSFYNNEISEKSEIFDDQFSVERPDGSNFTLKIRSTKLEDSAMYFCASSDWMQGLRQYEQYFGPGTRLTVT.